These 10 T cell receptor beta chains share one sample of origin, sequenced in a study of cytomegalovirus exposure and HLA in healthy donors. PCR employed 60 Vbeta and 13 Jbeta primers. Assay used: immunoSEQ multiplex PCR; TCRdb lists only in-frame clones, some missing. The data contain roughly 200,000 clones, 82% of them singletons. Material for sequencing was PBMCs. The source of these receptors is a woman between 40 and 50 years old in good health and CMV-seronegative.

This sequence joins TRBV5-4 and TRBJ2-1, with a tentative D call TRBD2 (6 bases). The CDR3 contains 18 residues. The germline V gene has CDR1 SGHNT and CDR2 YYREEE (reference sequence). V was pared by 2 bases and J by 0 bases, with 18 bases between. The CDR3 nucleotides are TGTGCCAGCAGCTTCGGGGGTTGGGGGATCAGCTCCTACAATGAGCAGTTCTTC. As protein: CASSFGGWGISSYNEQFF.

The CDR3 spells CASSRSPMTDTYEQYF. The CDR3 coding sequence is TGCGCCAGCAGTCGATCCCCGATGACTGATACCTACGAGCAGTACTTC. The J gene is TRBJ2-7, the V gene TRBV23-1; D is unclear. TRBV23-1 is annotated as an ORF whose role is uncertain. V dropped 4 bases and J dropped 2 bases, with 18 bases sitting between them. The CDR3 is 16 amino acids.

This clone was found a few times. The chain has TRBV7-6 and TRBJ2-3; 12 nucleotides align to TRBD2. The CDR3 is made up of 15 amino acids. The V segment lost 2 bases and the J segment 6 bases; nucleotides outside the gene matches: 3. Germline lookup yields CDR1 SGHVS and CDR2 FNYEAQ. CDR3 nucleotides: TGTGCCAGCAGCTTACTAGCGGGAGGGGGGGATACGCAGTATTTT. Translating gives CASSLLAGGGDTQYF.

The chain links TRBV4-1 to TRBJ2-1; no definite D call. CDR1 is MGHRA, CDR2 YSYEKL, per germline. This CDR3 spans 15 amino acids. Trimming pared 1 base from V and 0 bases from J, leaving 7 bases between. The CDR3 loop is CASSQVAHSYNEQFF. In DNA form, the CDR3 reads TGCGCCAGCAGCCAAGTAGCCCACTCCTACAATGAGCAGTTCTTC.

The rearrangement joins TRBV6-1 to TRBJ2-2, with TRBD1 matching over 7 bases. The CDR3 extends over 14 amino acids. V dropped 8 bases and J dropped 2; count of bases not matched to a gene: 5. Germline loops: CDR1 MNHNS, CDR2 SASEGT. The CDR3 DNA sequence: TGTGCCAGCCCGGGACAGTTTAACACCGGGGAGCTGTTTTTT. It is translated as CASPGQFNTGELFF.

V and J are TRBV5-4 and TRBJ2-7; 8 bases map to TRBD2. The CDR3 totals 14 residues. CDR1 SGHNT and CDR2 YYREEE come from the germline V gene (reference sequence). V was clipped by 4 bases and J by 3 bases; unmatched bases: 6. The CDR3 reads CASSRSGTSYEQYF. DNA for the CDR3: TGTGCCAGCAGCCGTAGCGGGACTAGCTACGAGCAGTACTTC.

This clone was recorded once. The V call is TRBV7-9, the J call TRBJ2-7; D possibly corresponds to TRBD2 (7 bases). CDR1 is SEHNR, CDR2 FQNEAQ, per germline (reference sequence). This CDR3 is built from 15 residues. Trimming left V 5 bases short and J 4 bases short, with 18 bases between. The CDR3 loop reads CASSPQTGGVYEQYF. The CDR3 DNA sequence: TGTGCCAGCAGCCCACAAACGGGGGGCGTATACGAGCAGTACTTC.

This chain links TRBV28 with TRBJ1-2, with 8 bases fitting TRBD1. V trimming: 5 bases; J trimming: 7 bases; junction bases outside the gene matches: 6. The germline V gene encodes CDR1 MDHEN and CDR2 SYDVKM. The CDR3 sequence is 13 residues long. CDR3 amino acids: CASSNGQGGGYTF. Here the CDR3 DNA reads TGTGCCAGCAGTAACGGACAGGGCGGTGGCTACACCTTC.

This clone was counted only a few times. J is TRBJ2-1 and V is TRBV27, with 9 bases that match TRBD2. This CDR3 comprises 17 residues. Germline loops: CDR1 MNHEY, CDR2 SMNVEV (reference sequence). The trim removed 1 base at V and 0 bases at J, leaving 4 bases unmatched. The DNA of the CDR3 is TGTGCCAGCAGTTTATTCGGACTAGCGAGCTCCTACAATGAGCAGTTCTTC. This encodes CASSLFGLASSYNEQFF.

A few counts support this clone. The V and J genes are TRBV19 and TRBJ2-3; TRBD1 agrees at 9 bases. CDR1 is LNHDA and CDR2 is SQIVND in the germline V gene (reference sequence). With V trimmed by 5 bases and J by 5 bases, 2 bases remained unmatched. The CDR3 has 13 residues. DNA of the CDR3: TGTGCCAGTAGTGTGGACAGGGGAGATACGCAGTATTTT. It is translated as CASSVDRGDTQYF.